This T cell receptor beta chain originates from a study of cytomegalovirus exposure and HLA in healthy donors. Whole-study findings and limits: Clonal expansion was found to be greater in HLA-associated TCR beta chains than in equally common others in a later analysis. The study found most TCR sequences rare, yet found some public TCRs in many donors.

For this clone: What it recognizes is unknown.

With 60 Vbeta and 13 Jbeta primers, the PCR was carried out. Clones were read by immunoSEQ multiplex PCR, and TCRdb kept only the in-frame ones, dropping some. This table has roughly 190,000 clones, around 80% appearing once. Germline V gives CDR1 SGHKS, CDR2 YYEKEE (reference sequence). The CDR3 consists of 16 residues. Trimming took off 0 bases at V and 3 bases at J, with 16 bases between the two ends. The chain recombines TRBV5-5 with TRBJ2-7; D is possibly TRBD1 (8 bases). The sample comprised PBMCs. The source is a woman in her 50s in good health and CMV-seronegative. In DNA, the CDR3 is TGTGCCAGCAGCTTGGAGGACAGGGACTACTACTACGAGCAGTACTTC. It encodes CASSLEDRDYYYEQYF.